This passage covers 20 T cell receptor beta chains from one sample sequenced in a study of blood T cell repertoires in COVID-19. Only in-frame clones appear in the TCRdb table, and some are missing; sequencing was by immunoSEQ multiplex PCR. This table holds some 200,000 clones, 65% to 90% found once. The sample was peripheral blood. The receptor source for this set is a human donor in a cohort sampled during active COVID-19.

As to this clone: Germline is not matched at one junction end, which may reflect a read error. The chain joins TRBV9 to TRBJ2-7; D may be TRBD2 (5 bases). The CDR3 consists of 11 residues. Germline V gives CDR1 SGDLS, CDR2 YYNGEE. The CDR3 reads CASSQSGLLNF. CDR3 DNA: TGTGCCAGCAGTCAAAGCGGCCTCCTCAATTTC.

V usage is TRBV7-2 and J usage is TRBJ2-3; D remains unclear. CDR1 SGHTA and CDR2 FQGNSA come from the germline V gene. The germline V and J ends were trimmed by 5 bases and 4 bases, with 16 bases remaining between them. The CDR3 loop spans 15 amino acids. This chain's CDR3 is CASSNEVARADTQYF. DNA for the CDR3: TGTGCCAGCAGCAACGAAGTGGCTCGGGCAGATACGCAGTATTTT.

The rearrangement uses TRBV28 and TRBJ2-7; TRBD1 aligns across 8 bases. With 3 bases clipped from V and 3 bases from J, the junction kept 4 bases outside the gene matches. Germline V CDR1 and CDR2: MDHEN, SYDVKM. The CDR3 is 14 amino acids. CDR3 DNA: TGTGCCAGCAGTTTTTCGGACAGGGTCTACGAGCAGTACTTC. Translation: CASSFSDRVYEQYF.

The chain couples TRBV5-1 to TRBJ1-1; weak D call: TRBD1 (5 bases). This CDR3 has 14 residues. V lost 4 bases and J 0 bases, leaving 10 bases between the germline ends. Per germline, CDR1 SGHRS and CDR2 YFSETQ. The CDR3 bases are TGCGCCAGCAGCCCGGACACAATGAACACTGAAGCTTTCTTT. Amino acid sequence: CASSPDTMNTEAFF.

The gene calls are TRBV3-1 (or the pseudogene TRBV3-2) and TRBJ1-2; 7 bases match TRBD1. Germline trimming cut 0 bases from V and 4 bases from J; bases unmatched to any gene: 17. The CDR3 runs 19 residues. From germline, CDR1 is LGHDT and CDR2 YNNKEL (reference sequence). CDR3 in amino acids: CASSQDREGGAGRPYGYTF. CDR3 DNA: TGTGCCAGCAGCCAAGATCGAGAAGGGGGCGCGGGTCGGCCCTATGGCTACACCTTC.

The chain joins TRBV29-1 to TRBJ2-5; possible D gene TRBD2, 5 bases. Germline loops: CDR1 SQVTM, CDR2 ANQGSEA. V lost 6 bases and J lost 4, with 18 bases in between. The CDR3 extends over 14 amino acids. CDR3 bases: TGCAGCGTGAGGGTTTCCTGGATGCCAGAGACCCAGTACTTC. Protein sequence: CSVRVSWMPETQYF.

This clone is a singleton in its sample. J is TRBJ2-5 and V is TRBV7-9, with 8 bases lining up with TRBD1. This CDR3 contains 15 residues. In germline, CDR1 is SEHNR, CDR2 FQNEAQ (reference sequence). V shed 4 bases, J shed 4 bases, and the junction held 8 bases outside the gene matches. The CDR3 DNA sequence: TGTGCCAGCAGCTCCGGACAGGGAAGTCGAGAGACCCAGTACTTC. It translates to CASSSGQGSRETQYF. The whole variable domain, filled in from reference TRBV7-9 and TRBJ2-5, reads DTGVSQNPRHKITKRGQNVTFRCDPISEHNRLYWYRQTLGQGPEFLTYFQNEAQLEKSRLLSDRFSAERPKGSFSTLEIQRTEQGDSAMYLCASSSGQGSRETQYFGPGTRLLVL.

The chain uses TRBV5-8 and TRBJ1-4; perhaps TRBD1 as D (5 bases). Germline V lookup: CDR1 SGHTS, CDR2 YDEGEE. The CDR3 loop spans 14 amino acids. V lost 4 bases to trimming and J lost 8 bases, with 15 bases between them. The CDR3 DNA reads as TGTGCCAGCAGCCCGCGGCAGGGTAGAGAAAAACTGTTTTTT. It codes for CASSPRQGREKLFF.

This clone was seen only a few times. V gene TRBV28 combines with J gene TRBJ1-1; 10 bases match TRBD1. This CDR3 is 16 amino acids long. The germline CDR1 and CDR2 sequences are MDHEN and SYDVKM. The junction had 5 bases not matched to a gene; V was cut back by 3 bases and J by 1 base. CDR3 nucleotide sequence: TGTGCCAGCAGTTTGGGGACAGGGGCACCGAACACTGAAGCTTTCTTT. Amino acids: CASSLGTGAPNTEAFF.

The chain employs TRBV30 and TRBJ2-3, with 7 nucleotides matching TRBD2. The CDR3 is 11 residues long. Trimming removed 8 bases from V and 5 bases from J; junction bases left unmatched: 4. The germline V gene encodes CDR1 GTSNPN and CDR2 SVGIG (reference sequence). This CDR3 is CAGTGGDTQYF. As DNA, the CDR3 is TGTGCCGGCACGGGGGGAGATACGCAGTATTTT.

Here the CDR3 DNA reads TGCGCCAGCAGCTTGGCCGCCAGGTGGGAAGAGACCCAGTACTTC. It encodes CASSLAARWEETQYF. The chain joins TRBV5-1 to TRBJ2-5; D not certain. Germline V gene lookup returns CDR1 SGHRS and CDR2 YFSETQ. Trimming cost V 0 bases and J 3 bases, with 12 bases left between them. CDR3 length: 15 residues.

V gene TRBV6-5 combines with J gene TRBJ1-5; tentative D call: TRBD1 (6 bases). In germline, CDR1 is MNHEY, CDR2 SVGAGI. Deletions cut 6 bases from V and 0 bases from J, with 12 bases between. This CDR3 has 15 amino acids. CDR3 residues: CASRQQGASNQPQHF. In nucleotides, the CDR3 is TGTGCCAGCAGGCAACAGGGAGCTAGCAATCAGCCCCAGCATTTT.

This chain joins TRBV2 and TRBJ1-5; TRBD1 matches 9 bases. Per the germline V gene, CDR1 is SNHLY and CDR2 is FYNNEI. The CDR3 has 15 amino acids. The V gene end was trimmed by 4 bases and the J gene end by 6 bases; junction bases not matched to a gene: 7. The CDR3 DNA is TGTGCCAGCAGTGGACCGACAGGGGGGGGTCAGCCCCAGCATTTT. This codes for CASSGPTGGGQPQHF.

The gene calls are TRBV27 and TRBJ1-6; D unclear. The germline gives CDR1 MNHEY, CDR2 SMNVEV (reference sequence). CDR3 size: 13 residues. Trimming stripped 2 bases from V and 6 bases from J, with 5 bases between. For the CDR3, the DNA is TGTGCCAGCAGTTTAGAGTTTAATTCACCCCTCCACTTT. Encoded protein: CASSLEFNSPLHF.

The V and J genes are TRBV27 and TRBJ1-5; no firm D call. V was clipped by 2 bases and J by 3 bases, with 11 bases between them. The CDR3 consists of 15 residues. In germline, CDR1 is MNHEY, CDR2 SMNVEV (reference sequence). This CDR3 reads CASSLGGSNNQPQHF. The CDR3 bases are TGTGCCAGCAGTTTAGGAGGCTCGAACAATCAGCCCCAGCATTTT.

This clone was seen a handful of times. The CDR3 DNA is TGTGCCAGCAGCAAAGACTTTCACGGGGAGCTGTTTTTT. Protein sequence: CASSKDFHGELFF. The chain combines TRBV21-1 with TRBJ2-2; TRBD2, as called in the table, went unchecked against the DNA. TRBV21-1 is flagged as a pseudogene. This CDR3 has 13 amino acids.

The chain has TRBV25-1 and TRBJ2-1; 10 positions agree with TRBD2. Germline CDR1 MGHDK, CDR2 SYGVNS. The CDR3 runs to 15 residues. The ends lost 4 bases at V and 4 bases at J; junction bases unmatched: 4. This CDR3 is CASSGGGLAYNEQFF. In DNA, the CDR3 is TGTGCCAGCAGTGGTGGGGGACTAGCGTACAATGAGCAGTTCTTC.

The rearrangement uses TRBV15 and TRBJ1-5, with D perhaps matching TRBD1 (6 bases). Germline V CDR1 and CDR2: LNHNV, YYDKDF (reference sequence). V lost 0 bases to trimming and J lost 9 bases, with 18 bases between them. The CDR3 is 16 amino acids. CDR3 in amino acids: CATSRDFWGPLGPQHF. CDR3 DNA sequence: TGTGCCACCAGCAGAGATTTTTGGGGGCCCCTAGGGCCCCAGCATTTT. Variable domain in full (rest from reference TRBV15 and TRBJ1-5): DAMVIQNPRYQVTQFGKPVTLSCSQTLNHNVMYWYQQKSSQAPKLLFHYYDKDFNNEADTPDNFQSRRPNTSFCFLDIRSPGLGDTAMYLCATSRDFWGPLGPQHFGDGTRLSIL.

The count of this clone is one. The identical CDR3 is also encoded by other nucleotide sequences in the sample. The chain has TRBV7-2 and TRBJ1-2; 8 positions agree with TRBD1. The CDR3 runs 14 residues. Looked up from germline, CDR1 is SGHTA and CDR2 is FQGNSA. J lost 4 bases, V lost 0 bases, and 1 base had no gene match. Written as DNA, the CDR3 is TGTGCCAGCAGCTTAGCGGGACAGGCCTATGGCTACACCTTC. As protein: CASSLAGQAYGYTF.

The V gene is TRBV14, the J gene TRBJ1-2, with no clear D. CDR1 and CDR2 from the germline V gene are SGHDN and FVKESK. CDR3 length equals 14 residues. Trimming cost V 0 bases and J 4 bases, with 9 bases left between them. CDR3 coding DNA: TGTGCCAGCAGCCAAGAAATGGCAGGCTATGGCTACACCTTC. Encoded protein: CASSQEMAGYGYTF.